The 7 T cell receptor beta chains below were found in one sample sequenced in a study of CD8 T cells in ankylosing spondylitis. TCRdb independently ran MiXCR on the 5' RACE reads; one entry per CDR3 protein. Among around 120,000 distinct CDR3 sequences, approximately 15% were seen once, and the ten largest hold under 3%. The sample was blood, either unsorted or a sorted T cell fraction (not recorded which). These receptors were collected from a female donor with ankylosing spondylitis or in good health (not recorded which).

This clonotype was counted ten times or more. The chain uses TRBV5-1 and TRBJ1-4; tentative D call: TRBD1 (5 bases). Trimming stripped 2 bases from V and 4 bases from J, with 9 bases between. Germline V lookup: CDR1 SGHRS, CDR2 YFSETQ. This CDR3 spans 14 amino acids. The CDR3: CASSLGVLNEKLFF. CDR3 sequence (DNA): TGCGCCAGCAGCTTAGGGGTTCTTAATGAAAAACTGTTTTTT. The full variable domain, its missing parts supplied by reference TRBV5-1 and TRBJ1-4, is KAGVTQTPRYLIKTRGQQVTLSCSPISGHRSVSWYQQTPGQGLQFLFEYFSETQRNKGNFPGRFSGRQFSNSRSEMNVSTLELGDSALYLCASSLGVLNEKLFFGSGTQLSVL.

The sample holds a few counts of this clonotype. The J gene is TRBJ2-1, the V gene TRBV27, with 10 bases matching TRBD1. Germline CDR1 and CDR2: MNHEY and SMNVEV (reference sequence). J was trimmed by 9 bases and V by 0 bases; bases with no gene match: 5. There are 15 residues in the CDR3. The CDR3 region is CASSLSTGGWGEQFF. CDR3 sequence (DNA): TGTGCCAGCAGTTTATCGACAGGGGGCTGGGGTGAGCAGTTCTTC.

The V gene is TRBV7-8, the J gene TRBJ2-2, with 7 bases identical to TRBD1. V lost 3 bases to trimming and J lost 9 bases; unmatched junction nucleotides: 10. The CDR3 contains 15 residues. Germline V gene lookup returns CDR1 SGHVS and CDR2 FQNEAQ. This chain's CDR3 is CASSLTGTGAWELFF. CDR3 sequence (DNA): TGTGCCAGCAGCTTGACGGGAACAGGGGCCTGGGAGCTGTTTTTT.

The chain is built from TRBV10-3 and TRBJ2-1, with 13 bases identical to TRBD2. The germline V gene has CDR1 ENHRY and CDR2 SYGVKD. V lost 3 bases to trimming and J lost 15 bases; unmatched junction nucleotides: 11. The CDR3 has 15 amino acids. CDR3 amino acids: CAISEGGGLAGESFF. The CDR3 coding sequence is TGTGCCATCAGTGAAGGAGGTGGACTAGCGGGAGAGTCGTTCTTC.

At least ten counts were recorded for this clonotype. V and J are TRBV5-1 and TRBJ2-1; 7 bases agree with TRBD2. This CDR3 comprises 15 residues. With 0 bases clipped from V and 4 bases from J, the junction kept 4 bases outside the gene matches. The germline V gene has CDR1 SGHRS and CDR2 YFSETQ. As DNA, the CDR3 is TGCGCCAGCAGCTTGGGGCAGGGACTATACAATGAGCAGTTCTTC. It yields the protein CASSLGQGLYNEQFF.

In this sample, this clonotype turned up a few times. This chain links TRBV5-1 with TRBJ2-2; possible D gene TRBD1, 6 bases. Between the trimmed V and J ends, which lost 4 bases and 1 base, there was a span of 11 bases. Germline V gene data show CDR1 as SGHRS and CDR2 as YFSETQ. The CDR3 length is 15 residues. The CDR3 region is CASSMQGRNTGELFF. The CDR3 nucleotides read TGCGCCAGCAGCATGCAGGGGAGGAACACCGGGGAGCTGTTTTTT.

This clonotype was observed a handful of times. The rearrangement joins TRBV6-2 or TRBV6-3 to TRBJ1-5; D is possibly TRBD1 (6 bases). Per the germline V gene, CDR1 is MNHEY and CDR2 is SVGEGT. The V end lost 6 bases, the J end lost 3 bases, and 18 bases lay between the germline ends. The CDR3 loop spans 16 amino acids. Here the CDR3 DNA reads TGTGCCAGCAGGCCGATACTGGACAGCGTCAATCAGCCCCAGCATTTT. Amino acids: CASRPILDSVNQPQHF.